The clone carrying this TCR beta chain was observed a handful of times. Its antigen is still unknown. These data belong to a study of T-cell memory formation after mild COVID-19. Study at large: Largely donor-specific sequence clusters came from two donors.

TCRdb passed the 5' RACE reads through MiXCR, listing each CDR3 protein once. The repertoire has about 250,000 distinct CDR3 sequences, over 15% of them found once; the top ten carry 3.5%. Overall study findings and caveats: Detection of some responders pre-infection suggested pre-existing cross-reactive memory T cells participated.

The sequence came from a young man who had mild COVID-19 (a few samples of this study predate the infection). Cell type and time point are not known. Sequencing used PBMCs or a T cell subset sorted from them (not recorded which).

CDR3 loop: CASSRDRYQETQYF. The CDR3 nucleotides are TGTGCCAGCAGTCGGGACAGGTACCAAGAGACCCAGTACTTC. J is TRBJ2-5 and V is TRBV12-3 or TRBV12-4; 8 positions agree with TRBD1. The CDR3 has 14 amino acids. The ends lost 5 bases at V and 0 bases at J; junction bases unmatched: 2.